Following are 10 T cell receptor beta chains from one sample sequenced in a study of control samples from healthy donors and cancer patients. Profiling relied on immunoSEQ multiplex PCR, and the TCRdb table lists in-frame clones only, not all of them. The sample consists of some 79,000 clones, roughly 87% of them appearing once. The sequenced sample consisted of blood. All receptors come from a woman between 50 and 59 years old in good health.

V gene TRBV28 combines with J gene TRBJ2-2; D gene uncertain. Germline lookup yields CDR1 MDHEN and CDR2 SYDVKM. Deletions cut 2 bases from V and 5 bases from J, with 15 bases between. This CDR3 region has 16 residues. CDR3 coding DNA: TGTGCCAGCAGTTTAACCTCTCCGGGCGTGACCGGGGAGCTGTTTTTT. As protein: CASSLTSPGVTGELFF.

The V call is TRBV29-1, the J call TRBJ2-1; TRBD2 might be the D (5 bases). The CDR3 totals 14 residues. Germline V lookup: CDR1 SQVTM, CDR2 ANQGSEA. V lost 4 bases and J lost 0, with 10 bases in between. In nucleotides, the CDR3 is TGCAGCGTTGCGGGGAAAAGCTCCTACAATGAGCAGTTCTTC. Translated: CSVAGKSSYNEQFF.

The chain couples TRBV7-8 to TRBJ2-1; no definite D call. The CDR3 is made up of 15 amino acids. Germline V gene sequence: CDR1 SGHVS, CDR2 FQNEAQ. With 4 bases removed from V and 2 bases from J, the gap between germline ends came to 12 bases. CDR3 residues: CASSYTSDTYNEQFF. The CDR3 region has the DNA TGTGCCAGCAGCTACACCTCAGATACCTACAATGAGCAGTTCTTC. The full variable domain, completed using reference TRBV7-8 and TRBJ2-1, is GAGVSQSPRYKVAKRGQDVALRCDPISGHVSLFWYQQALGQGPEFLTYFQNEAQLDKSGLPSDRFFAERPEGSVSTLKIQRTQQEDSAVYLCASSYTSDTYNEQFFGPGTRLTVL.

DNA of the CDR3: TGTGCCAGCAGCTTCATAGCGGGGGGGGACAATGAGCAGTTCTTC. Its protein is CASSFIAGGDNEQFF. V is TRBV5-4 and J is TRBJ2-1; TRBD2 matches at 11 bases. The CDR3 is 15 residues long. V lost 2 bases and J lost 5; bases outside the gene matches: 3. The germline V gene encodes CDR1 SGHNT and CDR2 YYREEE (reference sequence).

The J gene is TRBJ1-2, the V gene TRBV5-4; 7 nucleotides match TRBD1. The CDR3 length is 13 residues. CDR1 is SGHNT, CDR2 YYREEE, per germline (reference sequence). The ends lost 4 bases at V and 5 bases at J; junction bases unmatched: 5. CDR3 loop: CASSIDRVYGYTF. CDR3 bases: TGTGCCAGCAGCATAGACAGGGTTTATGGCTACACCTTC.

The chain employs TRBV5-4 and TRBJ2-7; D is possibly TRBD1 or TRBD2 (5 bases each). Germline V gene lookup returns CDR1 SGHNT and CDR2 YYREEE (reference sequence). The CDR3 length is 13 residues. Between the trimmed V and J ends, which lost 4 bases and 6 bases, there was a span of 14 bases. The CDR3 is CASSRAQGTEQYF. The CDR3 DNA follows: TGTGCCAGCAGCCGTGCCCAAGGGACCGAGCAGTACTTC.

The genes are TRBV7-8 and TRBJ1-5; 9 bases are shared with TRBD1. Germline values: CDR1 SGHVS, CDR2 FQNEAQ. V trimming: 6 bases; J trimming: 7 bases; junction bases outside the gene matches: 13. This CDR3 spans 16 amino acids. The CDR3 region is CASRQHPGQGLQPQHF. As DNA, the CDR3 is TGTGCCAGCAGGCAACATCCGGGACAGGGACTCCAGCCCCAGCATTTT. Complete variable domain (other parts from reference TRBV7-8 and TRBJ1-5): GAGVSQSPRYKVAKRGQDVALRCDPISGHVSLFWYQQALGQGPEFLTYFQNEAQLDKSGLPSDRFFAERPEGSVSTLKIQRTQQEDSAVYLCASRQHPGQGLQPQHFGDGTRLSIL.

The sample holds one count of this clone. The chain uses TRBV11-2 and TRBJ2-1; the match to TRBD2 covers 9 bases. Germline lookup yields CDR1 SGHAT and CDR2 FQNNGV. CDR3 length equals 17 residues. V shed 1 base and J 4 bases; nucleotides not matched to a gene: 8. This CDR3 is CASSLGLSGGLYNEQFF. CDR3 coding DNA: TGTGCCAGCAGCTTAGGACTTAGCGGGGGTTTATACAATGAGCAGTTCTTC.

The chain links TRBV25-1 to TRBJ1-1; weak D call: TRBD1 (5 bases). This CDR3 contains 15 residues. CDR1 is MGHDK and CDR2 is SYGVNS in the germline V gene. Trimming stripped 0 bases from V and 3 bases from J, with 11 bases between. The CDR3 DNA reads TGTGCCAGCAGTGAATACTTGCGGGGCGACACTGAAGCTTTCTTT. This sequence encodes CASSEYLRGDTEAFF.

The chain recombines TRBV12-5 with TRBJ1-1; D is unresolved. Between the trimmed V and J ends, which lost 2 bases and 0 bases, there was a span of 13 bases. Per germline, CDR1 LGHNT and CDR2 FRNRAP. The CDR3 is 16 amino acids. The CDR3, as DNA: TGTGCTAGTGGTTTGACCTTCGGGCAGATGAACACTGAAGCTTTCTTT. It yields the protein CASGLTFGQMNTEAFF.